This T cell receptor (beta chain) was obtained from a study of regulatory T cells in long-lasting Graves disease. Germline lookup yields CDR1 MGHDK and CDR2 SYGVNS. V lost 3 bases, J lost 7 bases, and 16 bases lay in between. The CDR3 spans 15 residues. Documented time point: newly diagnosed GD, antithyroid drugs for less than 3 months. Isolated PBMC RNA provided the starting material for the TCR library. Both iRepertoire HTBI primers and Arm-PCR of CDR3 regions were used to build the TCR beta libraries. MiXCR, applied by TCRdb to the multiplex PCR reads, yields one record per CDR3 protein. The sample consists of about 540,000 distinct CDR3 sequences, roughly 14% of them appearing once. The same data also went into a second study, on T cells in Graves' hyperthyroidism and ophthalmopathy.

The chain recombines TRBV25-1 with TRBJ2-4, with D possibly called TRBD1 or TRBD2 (5 bases each). This clonotype was obtained from a man younger than 45 with Graves disease. The specimen was peripheral blood mononuclear cells (PBMCs), collected at new diagnosis, from a patient treated with antithyroid drugs. In DNA, the CDR3 is TGTGCCAGCAGTGACTCCGGGACCTGGGGGAACATTCAGTACTTC. It translates to CASSDSGTWGNIQYF. Combining the CDR3 with reference TRBV25-1 and TRBJ2-4 gives the whole variable domain EADIYQTPRYLVIGTGKKITLECSQTMGHDKMYWYQQDPGMELHLIHYSYGVNSTEKGDLSSESTVSRIRTEHFPLTLESARPSHTSQYLCASSDSGTWGNIQYFGAGTRLSVL.